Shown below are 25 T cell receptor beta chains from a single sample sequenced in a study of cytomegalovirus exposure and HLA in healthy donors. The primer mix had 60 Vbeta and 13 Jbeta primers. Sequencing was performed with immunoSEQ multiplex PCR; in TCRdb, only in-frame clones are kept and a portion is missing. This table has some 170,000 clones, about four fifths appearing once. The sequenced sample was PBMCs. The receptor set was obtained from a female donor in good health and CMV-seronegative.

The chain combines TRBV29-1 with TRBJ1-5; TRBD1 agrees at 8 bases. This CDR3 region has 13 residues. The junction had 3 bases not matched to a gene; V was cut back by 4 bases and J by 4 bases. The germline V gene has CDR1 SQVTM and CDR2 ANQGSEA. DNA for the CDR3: TGCAGCGTTGCGGGACAGGAGAATCAGCCCCAGCATTTT. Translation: CSVAGQENQPQHF.

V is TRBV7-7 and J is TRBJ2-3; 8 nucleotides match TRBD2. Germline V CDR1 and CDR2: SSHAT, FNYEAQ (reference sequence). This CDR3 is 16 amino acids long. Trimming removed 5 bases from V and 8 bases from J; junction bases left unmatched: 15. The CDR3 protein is CASSPVLAGLAGTQYF. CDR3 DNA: TGTGCCAGCAGCCCCGTCTTAGCGGGGCTAGCGGGTACGCAGTATTTT.

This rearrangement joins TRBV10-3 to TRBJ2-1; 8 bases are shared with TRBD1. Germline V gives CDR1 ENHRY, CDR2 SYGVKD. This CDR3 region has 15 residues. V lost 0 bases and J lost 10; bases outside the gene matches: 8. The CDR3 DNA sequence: TGTGCCATCAGTGAGTCGGGACAGGTCGGTCGGGAGCAGTTCTTC. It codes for CAISESGQVGREQFF.

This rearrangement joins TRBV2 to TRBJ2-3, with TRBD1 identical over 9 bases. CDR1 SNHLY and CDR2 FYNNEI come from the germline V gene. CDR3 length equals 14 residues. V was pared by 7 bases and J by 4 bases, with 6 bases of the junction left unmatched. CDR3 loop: CASIADRGSDTQYF. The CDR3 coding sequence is TGTGCCAGCATCGCTGACAGGGGGTCAGATACGCAGTATTTT.

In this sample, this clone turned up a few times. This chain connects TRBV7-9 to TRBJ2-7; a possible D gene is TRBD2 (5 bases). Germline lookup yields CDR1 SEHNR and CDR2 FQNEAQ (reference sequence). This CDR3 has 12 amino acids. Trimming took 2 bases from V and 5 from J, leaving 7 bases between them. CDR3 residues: CASSLFGDEQYF. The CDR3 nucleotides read TGTGCCAGCAGCTTATTCGGGGACGAGCAGTACTTC. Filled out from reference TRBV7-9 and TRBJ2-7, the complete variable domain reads DTGVSQNPRHKITKRGQNVTFRCDPISEHNRLYWYRQTLGQGPEFLTYFQNEAQLEKSRLLSDRFSAERPKGSFSTLEIQRTEQGDSAMYLCASSLFGDEQYFGPGTRLTVT.

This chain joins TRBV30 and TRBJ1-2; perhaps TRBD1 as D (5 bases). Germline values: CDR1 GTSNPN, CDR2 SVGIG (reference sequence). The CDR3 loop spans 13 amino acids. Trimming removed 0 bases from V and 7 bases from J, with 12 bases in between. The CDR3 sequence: CAWSVDSRVGYTF. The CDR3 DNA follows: TGTGCCTGGAGTGTCGACAGTAGGGTTGGCTACACCTTC.

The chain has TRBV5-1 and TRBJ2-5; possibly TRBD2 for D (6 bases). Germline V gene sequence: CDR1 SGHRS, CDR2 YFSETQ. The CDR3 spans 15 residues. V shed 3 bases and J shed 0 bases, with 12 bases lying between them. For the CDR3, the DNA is TGCGCCAGCAGCTCGCTGGAGGGGCACCAAGAGACCCAGTACTTC. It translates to CASSSLEGHQETQYF.

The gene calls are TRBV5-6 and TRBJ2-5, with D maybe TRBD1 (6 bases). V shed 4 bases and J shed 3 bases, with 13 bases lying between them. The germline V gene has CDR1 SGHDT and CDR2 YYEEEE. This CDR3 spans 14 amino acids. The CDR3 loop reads CASSNKWTEETQYF. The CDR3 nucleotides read TGTGCCAGCAGCAATAAGTGGACAGAAGAGACCCAGTACTTC.

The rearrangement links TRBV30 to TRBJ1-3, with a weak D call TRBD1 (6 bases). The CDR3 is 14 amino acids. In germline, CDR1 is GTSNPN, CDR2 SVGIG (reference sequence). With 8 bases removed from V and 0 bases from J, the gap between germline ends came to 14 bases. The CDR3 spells CAGDNPTSGNTIYF. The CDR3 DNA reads TGTGCCGGGGACAATCCTACCTCTGGAAACACCATATATTTT.

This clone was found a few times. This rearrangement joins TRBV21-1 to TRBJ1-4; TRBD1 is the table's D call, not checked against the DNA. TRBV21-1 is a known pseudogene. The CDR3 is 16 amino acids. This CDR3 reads CASSNLGQSGNEKLFF. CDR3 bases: TGTGCCAGCAGCAACCTGGGACAGTCGGGAAATGAAAAACTGTTTTTT.

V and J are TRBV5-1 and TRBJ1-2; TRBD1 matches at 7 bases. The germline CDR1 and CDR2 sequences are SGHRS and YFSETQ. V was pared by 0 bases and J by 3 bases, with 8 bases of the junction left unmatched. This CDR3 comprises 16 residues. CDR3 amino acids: CASSLGSPGQHYGYTF. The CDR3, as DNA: TGCGCCAGCAGCTTGGGGTCCCCGGGACAGCACTATGGCTACACCTTC.

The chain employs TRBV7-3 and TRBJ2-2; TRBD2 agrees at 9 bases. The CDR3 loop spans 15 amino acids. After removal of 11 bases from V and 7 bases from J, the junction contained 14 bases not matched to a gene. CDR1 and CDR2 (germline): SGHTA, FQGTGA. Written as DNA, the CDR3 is TGTGCCCCTCCAAGGCGGGGGGGGCATAGCGGGGAGCTGTTTTTT. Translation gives CAPPRRGGHSGELFF.

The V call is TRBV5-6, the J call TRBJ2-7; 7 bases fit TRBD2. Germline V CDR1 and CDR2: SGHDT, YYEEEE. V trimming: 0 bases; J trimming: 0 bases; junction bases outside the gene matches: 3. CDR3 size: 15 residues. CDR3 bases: TGTGCCAGCAGCTTGGCCCCTAGCGGCTCCTACGAGCAGTACTTC. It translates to CASSLAPSGSYEQYF.

CDR3 in DNA: TGTGCCAGCAGCCCGACCCCGGGACAGGGTAACAATGAGCAGTTCTTC. Its protein product is CASSPTPGQGNNEQFF. This chain links TRBV14 with TRBJ2-1; TRBD1 matches 9 bases. The V segment lost 4 bases and the J segment 5 bases; nucleotides outside the gene matches: 9. Germline V gives CDR1 SGHDN, CDR2 FVKESK. The CDR3 has 16 residues.

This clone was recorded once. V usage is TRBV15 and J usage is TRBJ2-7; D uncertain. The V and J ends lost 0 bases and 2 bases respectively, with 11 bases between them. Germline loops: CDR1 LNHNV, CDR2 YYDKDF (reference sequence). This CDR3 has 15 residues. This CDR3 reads CATSRDLGVAYEQYF. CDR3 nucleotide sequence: TGTGCCACCAGCAGAGATTTAGGAGTAGCCTACGAGCAGTACTTC.

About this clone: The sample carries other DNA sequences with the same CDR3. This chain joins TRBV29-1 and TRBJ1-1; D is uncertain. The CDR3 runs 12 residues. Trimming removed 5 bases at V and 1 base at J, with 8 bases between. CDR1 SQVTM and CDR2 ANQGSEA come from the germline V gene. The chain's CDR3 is CSVQDGNTEAFF. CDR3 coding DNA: TGCAGCGTTCAGGATGGGAACACTGAAGCTTTCTTT.

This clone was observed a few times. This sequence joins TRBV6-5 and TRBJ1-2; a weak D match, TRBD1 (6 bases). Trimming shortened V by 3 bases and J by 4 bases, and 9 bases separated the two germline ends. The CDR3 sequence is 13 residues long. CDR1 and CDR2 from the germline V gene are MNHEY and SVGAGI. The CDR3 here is CASSYGTSYGYTF. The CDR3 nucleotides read TGTGCCAGCAGTTATGGGACAAGCTATGGCTACACCTTC.

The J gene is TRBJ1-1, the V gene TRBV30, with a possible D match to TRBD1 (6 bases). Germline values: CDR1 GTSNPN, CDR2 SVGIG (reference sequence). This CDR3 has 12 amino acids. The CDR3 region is CVYRAMNTEAFF. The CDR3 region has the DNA TGTGTTTACAGGGCGATGAACACTGAAGCTTTCTTT.

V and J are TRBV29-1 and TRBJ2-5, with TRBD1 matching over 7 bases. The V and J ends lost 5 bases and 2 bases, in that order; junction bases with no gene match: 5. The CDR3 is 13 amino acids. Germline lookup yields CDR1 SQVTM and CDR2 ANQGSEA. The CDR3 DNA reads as TGCAGCGTTTTCCAGGGGGTTCAAGAGACCCAGTACTTC. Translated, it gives CSVFQGVQETQYF.

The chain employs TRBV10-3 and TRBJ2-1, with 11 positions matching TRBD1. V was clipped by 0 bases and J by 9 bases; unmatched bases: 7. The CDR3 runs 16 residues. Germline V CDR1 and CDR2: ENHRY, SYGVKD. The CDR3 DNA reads TGTGCCATCAGTGAGTCGAGGACAGGGGGCGCGGGTGAGCAGTTCTTC. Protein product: CAISESRTGGAGEQFF.

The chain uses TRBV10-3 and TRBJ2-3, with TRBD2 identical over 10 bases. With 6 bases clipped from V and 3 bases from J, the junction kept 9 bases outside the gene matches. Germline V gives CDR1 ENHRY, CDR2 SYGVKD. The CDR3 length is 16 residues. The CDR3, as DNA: TGTGCCATCAGGGCTACTAGCGGGGTTGAGACAGATACGCAGTATTTT. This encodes CAIRATSGVETDTQYF.

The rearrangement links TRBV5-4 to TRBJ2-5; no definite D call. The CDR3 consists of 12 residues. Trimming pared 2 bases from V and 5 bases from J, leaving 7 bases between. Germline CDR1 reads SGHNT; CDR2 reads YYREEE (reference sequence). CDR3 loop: CASSFGTETQYF. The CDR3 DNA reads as TGTGCCAGCAGCTTCGGTACCGAGACCCAGTACTTC.

The CDR3 spells CASSDHPGLVAGNEQYF. In DNA form, the CDR3 reads TGTGCCAGCAGCGATCATCCGGGACTAGTGGCGGGAAACGAGCAGTACTTC. The gene calls are TRBV7-8 and TRBJ2-5, with 8 bases identical to TRBD2. The DNA end is a closer match to TRBJ2-7, so the J assignment may be wrong. The CDR3 is 17 amino acids. The germline V gene has CDR1 SGHVS and CDR2 FQNEAQ.

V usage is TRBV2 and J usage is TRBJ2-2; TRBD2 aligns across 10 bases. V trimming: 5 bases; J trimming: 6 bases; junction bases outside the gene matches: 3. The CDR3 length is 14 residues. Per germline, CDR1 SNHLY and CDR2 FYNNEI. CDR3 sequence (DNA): TGTGCCAGCAGTATAGCGGGGGGCGCCGGGGAGCTGTTTTTT. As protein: CASSIAGGAGELFF.

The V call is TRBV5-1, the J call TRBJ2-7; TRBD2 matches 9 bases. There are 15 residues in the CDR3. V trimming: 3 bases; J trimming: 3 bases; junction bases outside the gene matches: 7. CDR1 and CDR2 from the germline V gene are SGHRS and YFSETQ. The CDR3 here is CASSYSGSLDYEQYF. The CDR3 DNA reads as TGCGCCAGCAGCTATAGCGGGAGCTTGGACTACGAGCAGTACTTC.